Only a few counts were recorded for the clone carrying this T cell receptor beta chain. Germline V gives CDR1 SGHTA, CDR2 FQGTGA. This CDR3 contains 13 residues. The trim removed 2 bases at V and 8 bases at J, leaving 2 bases unmatched. This sample stems from a study of T cell changes during pregnancy in multiple sclerosis. Clones were sequenced by immunoSEQ multiplex PCR, and TCRdb holds only the in-frame ones, with some missing. The table has about 60,000 clones, about 89% seen once. The J gene is TRBJ2-4, the V gene TRBV7-3; 8 nucleotides agree with TRBD2. Specimen: CD4+ T cells from peripheral blood mononuclear cells, collected in the first trimester of pregnancy. The sequence derives from a female donor with multiple sclerosis, enrolled in a pregnancy study. Written as DNA, the CDR3 is TGTGCCAGCAGCTTACGGGGGGGGGACATTCAGTACTTC. Protein sequence: CASSLRGGDIQYF.